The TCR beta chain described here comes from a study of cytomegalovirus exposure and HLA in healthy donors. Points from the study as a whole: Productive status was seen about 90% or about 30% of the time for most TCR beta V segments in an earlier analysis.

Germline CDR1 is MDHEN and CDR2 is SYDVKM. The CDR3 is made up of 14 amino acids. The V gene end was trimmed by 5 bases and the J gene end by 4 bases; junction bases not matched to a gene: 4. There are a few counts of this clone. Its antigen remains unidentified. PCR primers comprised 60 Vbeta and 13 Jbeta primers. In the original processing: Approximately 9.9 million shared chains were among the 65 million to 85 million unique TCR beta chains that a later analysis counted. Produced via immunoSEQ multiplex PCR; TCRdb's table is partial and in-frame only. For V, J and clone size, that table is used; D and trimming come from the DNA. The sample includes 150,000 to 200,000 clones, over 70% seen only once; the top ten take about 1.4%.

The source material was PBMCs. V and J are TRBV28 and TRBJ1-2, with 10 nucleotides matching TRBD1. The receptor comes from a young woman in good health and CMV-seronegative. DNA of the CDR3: TGTGCCAGCAGTACGGGACAGGGGAGCTATGGCTACACCTTC. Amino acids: CASSTGQGSYGYTF.